Presented here are 24 T cell receptor beta chains from one specimen sequenced in a study of blood T cell repertoires in COVID-19. TCRdb's copy holds only in-frame clones and misses some; the assay was immunoSEQ multiplex PCR. The data contain about 330,000 clones, approximately 88% of them singletons. The sample comprised peripheral blood. The receptors derive from a man aged 30-40 years with COVID-19, enrolled during active disease.

This chain joins TRBV5-1 and TRBJ1-1, with D tentatively TRBD1 (5 bases). Germline V gene lookup returns CDR1 SGHRS and CDR2 YFSETQ. The CDR3 consists of 13 residues. Trimming cost V 4 bases and J 1 base, with 8 bases left between them. CDR3 sequence (DNA): TGCGCCAGCAGCACCCAGGGGAACACTGAAGCTTTCTTT. This sequence encodes CASSTQGNTEAFF.

The rearrangement uses TRBV19 and TRBJ1-1, with D tentatively TRBD1 (6 bases). Germline lookup yields CDR1 LNHDA and CDR2 SQIVND (reference sequence). Trimming pared 7 bases from V and 4 bases from J, leaving 19 bases between. The CDR3 loop spans 15 amino acids. CDR3 region: CASTLGGAVSTEAFF. The CDR3 DNA reads as TGTGCCAGTACCCTGGGGGGGGCGGTGAGCACTGAAGCTTTCTTT.

The rearrangement uses TRBV19 and TRBJ1-2; D gene uncertain. This CDR3 has 13 amino acids. The germline V gene has CDR1 LNHDA and CDR2 SQIVND (reference sequence). V shed 5 bases and J shed 5 bases, with 12 bases lying between them. CDR3 sequence reads: CASSPLVGYGYTF. Written as DNA, the CDR3 is TGTGCCAGTAGTCCCTTGGTCGGTTATGGCTACACCTTC.

The chain carries TRBV5-4 and TRBJ2-7; tentative D call: TRBD1 (7 bases). The V end was cut by 4 bases, the J end by 1 base, with 15 bases between. Germline V lookup: CDR1 SGHNT, CDR2 YYREEE (reference sequence). This CDR3 spans 15 amino acids. This chain's CDR3 is CASSRGTVFSYEQYF. Written as DNA, the CDR3 is TGTGCCAGCAGCCGCGGGACAGTCTTTTCCTACGAGCAGTACTTC. The full variable domain, with the rest looked up from reference TRBV5-4 and TRBJ2-7, is ETGVTQSPTHLIKTRGQQVTLRCSSQSGHNTVSWYQQALGQGPQFIFQYYREEENGRGNFPPRFSGLQFPNYSSELNVNALELDDSALYLCASSRGTVFSYEQYFGPGTRLTVT.

This chain links TRBV10-3 with TRBJ1-2; the D is unclear. The V gene's germline CDR1 is ENHRY and CDR2 SYGVKD. With 0 bases removed from V and 2 bases from J, the gap between germline ends came to 7 bases. CDR3 length: 14 residues. CDR3: CAISESSENYGYTF. CDR3 DNA: TGTGCCATCAGTGAGTCGTCAGAAAACTATGGCTACACCTTC.

Regarding this clone: Distinct nucleotide sequences in the sample also encode this CDR3. J is TRBJ1-2 and V is TRBV5-1; 7 nucleotides agree with TRBD1. Germline CDR1 reads SGHRS; CDR2 reads YFSETQ. With 0 bases clipped from V and 2 bases from J, the junction kept 1 base outside the gene matches. The length of the CDR3 is 14 residues. The CDR3 coding sequence is TGCGCCAGCAGCTTGGGGGACAGCAACTATGGCTACACCTTC. This translates into CASSLGDSNYGYTF. The full variable domain, its missing parts supplied by reference TRBV5-1 and TRBJ1-2, is KAGVTQTPRYLIKTRGQQVTLSCSPISGHRSVSWYQQTPGQGLQFLFEYFSETQRNKGNFPGRFSGRQFSNSRSEMNVSTLELGDSALYLCASSLGDSNYGYTFGSGTRLTVV.

The V call is TRBV19, the J call TRBJ1-4; possibly TRBD1 for D (5 bases). The germline V gene has CDR1 LNHDA and CDR2 SQIVND (reference sequence). V was shortened by 6 bases and J by 2 bases, with 19 bases between the two germline ends. This CDR3 is built from 17 residues. CDR3 DNA: TGTGCCAGTAGCACACGACAGTCCGAACGGACTAATGAAAAACTGTTTTTT. This translates into CASSTRQSERTNEKLFF.

The genes are TRBV5-5 and TRBJ2-3, with 7 bases lining up with TRBD1. Germline values: CDR1 SGHKS, CDR2 YYEKEE (reference sequence). V trimming: 4 bases; J trimming: 1 base; junction bases outside the gene matches: 3. This CDR3 has 14 amino acids. The CDR3 DNA is TGTGCCAGCAGCGGAGGACAGGGCACAGATACGCAGTATTTT. Translating gives CASSGGQGTDTQYF.

For the CDR3, the DNA is TGTGCCAGCAGCCCCCGGGGTAGCAATCAGCCCCAGCATTTT. Its protein product is CASSPRGSNQPQHF. This chain connects TRBV11-2 to TRBJ1-5; no reliable D call. The CDR3 length is 14 residues. The V and J ends lost 5 bases and 0 bases respectively, with 8 bases between them. Germline CDR1 is SGHAT and CDR2 is FQNNGV. The complete variable domain, with remaining parts taken from reference TRBV11-2 and TRBJ1-5, reads EAGVAQSPRYKIIEKRQSVAFWCNPISGHATLYWYQQILGQGPKLLIQFQNNGVVDDSQLPKDRFSAERLKGVDSTLKIQPAKLEDSAVYLCASSPRGSNQPQHFGDGTRLSIL.

This clone was picked up a small number of times. The chain employs TRBV14 and TRBJ1-2; D is undetermined. Germline V gene data show CDR1 as SGHDN and CDR2 as FVKESK. The V end lost 0 bases, the J end lost 7 bases, and 9 bases lay between the germline ends. This CDR3 has 13 residues. Written as DNA, the CDR3 is TGTGCCAGCAGCCAAGAGCGTCACGGTGGCTACACCTTC. Residues: CASSQERHGGYTF. Drawing the rest from reference TRBV14 and TRBJ1-2, the complete variable domain is EAGVTQFPSHSVIEKGQTVTLRCDPISGHDNLYWYRRVMGKEIKFLLHFVKESKQDESGMPNNRFLAERTGGTYSTLKVQPAELEDSGVYFCASSQERHGGYTFGSGTRLTVV.

The J gene is TRBJ2-7, the V gene TRBV5-6; D is unresolved. V was pared by 0 bases and J by 4 bases, with 5 bases between. This CDR3 is 12 amino acids long. Per the germline V gene, CDR1 is SGHDT and CDR2 is YYEEEE. The CDR3 loop is CASSLVPYEQYF. The CDR3 region has the DNA TGTGCCAGCAGCTTGGTCCCATACGAGCAGTACTTC. Variable domain in full (rest from reference TRBV5-6 and TRBJ2-7): DAGVTQSPTHLIKTRGQQVTLRCSPKSGHDTVSWYQQALGQGPQFIFQYYEEEERQRGNFPDRFSGHQFPNYSSELNVNALLLGDSALYLCASSLVPYEQYFGPGTRLTVT.

The chain combines TRBV5-1 with TRBJ2-3; D is uncertain. The CDR3 loop spans 14 amino acids. Trimming removed 0 bases from V and 1 base from J, with 6 bases in between. Per germline, CDR1 SGHRS and CDR2 YFSETQ. CDR3 loop: CASSLAEGTDTQYF. The CDR3 bases are TGCGCCAGCAGCTTGGCCGAGGGCACAGATACGCAGTATTTT.

This clone is a singleton in its sample. The chain employs TRBV3-1 (or the pseudogene TRBV3-2) and TRBJ2-1; 8 nucleotides agree with TRBD2. V shed 1 base and J 12 bases; nucleotides not matched to a gene: 11. Germline values: CDR1 LGHDT, CDR2 YNNKEL (reference sequence). The CDR3 has 15 amino acids. The CDR3 protein is CASSQGAGAAAGQFF. The CDR3, as DNA: TGTGCCAGCAGCCAAGGAGCGGGAGCCGCGGCGGGGCAGTTCTTC.

This sequence joins TRBV7-9 and TRBJ2-3; the match to TRBD2 covers 11 bases. The trim removed 5 bases at V and 3 bases at J, leaving 4 bases unmatched. The CDR3 sequence is 15 residues long. The germline gives CDR1 SEHNR, CDR2 FQNEAQ (reference sequence). In DNA, the CDR3 is TGTGCCAGCAGCGCCCTAGCGGGAGGTACAGATACGCAGTATTTT. This encodes CASSALAGGTDTQYF.

This chain connects TRBV28 to TRBJ2-7; 8 bases fit TRBD1. The V gene end was trimmed by 5 bases and the J gene end by 4 bases; junction bases not matched to a gene: 10. The CDR3 covers 15 residues. The germline V gene has CDR1 MDHEN and CDR2 SYDVKM. CDR3 nucleotides: TGTGCCAGCAGTACCCCCGGACAGGGCCTTTACGAGCAGTACTTC. Amino acids: CASSTPGQGLYEQYF.

In its sample, this clone was seen a few times. The chain uses TRBV5-5 and TRBJ2-7; 8 nucleotides line up with TRBD1. Per germline, CDR1 SGHKS and CDR2 YYEKEE (reference sequence). Losses at the gene ends were 0 bases for V and 5 bases for J; bases not matched to a gene: 7. This CDR3 contains 15 residues. In DNA form, the CDR3 reads TGTGCCAGCAGCTTGGAGTGGACAGGGTTCGACGAGCAGTACTTC. This encodes CASSLEWTGFDEQYF.

This chain links TRBV28 with TRBJ1-6; D is perhaps TRBD1 (5 bases). The CDR3 runs to 13 residues. With 6 bases removed from V and 9 bases from J, the gap between germline ends came to 12 bases. Germline V gene lookup returns CDR1 MDHEN and CDR2 SYDVKM. CDR3 bases: TGTGCCAGCAGGCGGGGGACGGGTTCACCCCTCCACTTT. This translates into CASRRGTGSPLHF.

This sequence joins TRBV19 and TRBJ2-1, with 7 bases identical to TRBD2. This CDR3 has 16 residues. From germline, CDR1 is LNHDA and CDR2 SQIVND (reference sequence). V gave up 3 bases and J gave up 7 bases; unmatched junction bases: 12. The CDR3 DNA reads TGTGCCAGTAGTATGGTCGGGACCCCGGGAGGAAATGAGCAGTTCTTC. Encoded protein: CASSMVGTPGGNEQFF.

This clone appeared many times. The chain recombines TRBV20-1 with TRBJ1-1; D gene uncertain. From germline, CDR1 is DFQATT and CDR2 SNEGSKA (reference sequence). V was trimmed by 3 bases and J by 0 bases, leaving 11 bases between them. The CDR3 covers 14 residues. The CDR3 nucleotides read TGCAGTGCTAGTAACGGGTTCATGAACACTGAAGCTTTCTTT. As protein: CSASNGFMNTEAFF.

This clone has just a few counts. V is TRBV20-1 and J is TRBJ2-7; no clear D. CDR1 and CDR2 from the germline V gene are DFQATT and SNEGSKA (reference sequence). The ends were cut back, 3 bases at V and 0 bases at J, with 6 bases in the middle. The CDR3 spans 12 residues. The CDR3 reads CSASPNSYEQYF. Written as DNA, the CDR3 is TGCAGTGCTAGTCCCAACTCCTACGAGCAGTACTTC.

This rearrangement joins TRBV15 to TRBJ2-3, with 10 bases that match TRBD1. Germline assignment: CDR1 LNHNV and CDR2 YYDKDF (reference sequence). V was clipped by 0 bases and J by 7 bases; unmatched bases: 4. The CDR3 extends over 15 amino acids. The CDR3 DNA is TGTGCCACCAGCAGAGAAGGGACAGGGGTATATACGCAGTATTTT. This translates into CATSREGTGVYTQYF.

The count of this clone is one. V usage is TRBV9 and J usage is TRBJ2-7; 8 bases match TRBD1. Germline assignment: CDR1 SGDLS and CDR2 YYNGEE. This CDR3 is built from 15 residues. With V trimmed by 4 bases and J by 3 bases, 9 bases remained unmatched. CDR3 sequence reads: CASSRGQGSHYEQYF. The DNA of the CDR3 is TGTGCCAGCAGCCGAGGACAGGGCTCCCACTACGAGCAGTACTTC.

CDR3 in amino acids: CASSQGPGSGANVLTF. Written as DNA, the CDR3 is TGCGCCAGCAGCCAAGGTCCGGGGTCTGGGGCCAACGTCCTGACTTTC. This chain joins TRBV4-3 and TRBJ2-6; weak D call: TRBD2 (5 bases). Between the trimmed V and J ends, which lost 1 base and 1 base, there was a span of 8 bases. There are 16 residues in the CDR3. CDR1 is LGHNA, CDR2 YSLEER, per germline.

This clone has only one observation. The genes are TRBV6-2 or TRBV6-3 and TRBJ2-1, with TRBD2 identical over 9 bases. V lost 2 bases to trimming and J lost 5 bases; unmatched junction nucleotides: 19. CDR3 length: 20 residues. The germline V gene has CDR1 MNHEY and CDR2 SVGEGT. This CDR3 is CASSYLPSRGSGSGNNEQFF. The CDR3 coding sequence is TGTGCCAGCAGTTACCTACCCTCCCGGGGTAGCGGGAGCGGGAACAATGAGCAGTTCTTC.